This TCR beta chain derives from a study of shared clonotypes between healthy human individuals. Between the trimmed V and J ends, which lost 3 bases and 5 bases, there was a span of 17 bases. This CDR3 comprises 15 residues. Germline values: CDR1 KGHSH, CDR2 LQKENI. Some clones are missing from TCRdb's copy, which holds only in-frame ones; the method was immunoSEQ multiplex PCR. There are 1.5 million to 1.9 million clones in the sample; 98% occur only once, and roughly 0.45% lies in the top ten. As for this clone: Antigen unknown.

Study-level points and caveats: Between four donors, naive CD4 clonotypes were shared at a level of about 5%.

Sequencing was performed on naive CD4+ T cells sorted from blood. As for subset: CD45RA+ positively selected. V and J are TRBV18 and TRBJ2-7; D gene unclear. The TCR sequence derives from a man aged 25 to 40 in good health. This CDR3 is CASSPDPVGRHEQYF. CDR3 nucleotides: TGTGCCAGCTCACCCGACCCCGTGGGCCGGCACGAGCAGTACTTC.